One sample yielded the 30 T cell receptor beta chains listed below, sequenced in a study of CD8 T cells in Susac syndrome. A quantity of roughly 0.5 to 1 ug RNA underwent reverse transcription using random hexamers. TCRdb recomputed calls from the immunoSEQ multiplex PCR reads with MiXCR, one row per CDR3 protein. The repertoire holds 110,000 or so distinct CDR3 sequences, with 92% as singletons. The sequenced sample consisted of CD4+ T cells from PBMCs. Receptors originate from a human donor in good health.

The DNA for the CDR3 is TGTGCCAGCAGTTACGTTGGGGAACAGGGGATCGTGAATCAGCCCCAGCATTTT. Translating it yields CASSYVGEQGIVNQPQHF. V usage is TRBV6-2 or TRBV6-3 and J usage is TRBJ1-5, with 7 bases aligning to TRBD1. Trimming at V came to 2 bases and at J to 4 bases, leaving 14 bases not matched to a gene. There are 18 residues in the CDR3. The germline V gene encodes CDR1 MNHEY and CDR2 SVGEGT.

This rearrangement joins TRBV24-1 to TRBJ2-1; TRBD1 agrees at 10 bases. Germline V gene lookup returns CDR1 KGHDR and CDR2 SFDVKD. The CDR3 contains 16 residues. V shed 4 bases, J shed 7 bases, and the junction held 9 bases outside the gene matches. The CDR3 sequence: CATSEQRGTGVNEQFF. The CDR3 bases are TGTGCCACCAGTGAGCAAAGGGGGACAGGGGTGAATGAGCAGTTCTTC.

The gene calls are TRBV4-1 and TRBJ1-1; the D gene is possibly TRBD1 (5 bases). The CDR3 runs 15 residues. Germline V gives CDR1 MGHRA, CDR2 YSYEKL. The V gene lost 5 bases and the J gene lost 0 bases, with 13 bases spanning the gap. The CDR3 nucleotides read TGCGCCAGCAGCGAAGTGACAGTGGTGAACACTGAAGCTTTCTTT. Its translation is CASSEVTVVNTEAFF.

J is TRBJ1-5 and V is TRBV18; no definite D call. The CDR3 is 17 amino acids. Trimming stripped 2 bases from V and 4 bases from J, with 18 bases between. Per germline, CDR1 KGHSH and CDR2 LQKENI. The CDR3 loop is CASSPTAADFGNQPQHF. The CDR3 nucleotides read TGTGCCAGCTCACCAACAGCCGCAGACTTCGGTAATCAGCCCCAGCATTTT.

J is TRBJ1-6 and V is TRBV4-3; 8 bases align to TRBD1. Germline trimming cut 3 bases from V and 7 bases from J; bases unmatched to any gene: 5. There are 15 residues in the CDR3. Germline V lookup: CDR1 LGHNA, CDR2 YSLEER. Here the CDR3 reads CASSQAGGRNSPLHF. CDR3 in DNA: TGCGCCAGCAGCCAGGCAGGGGGCAGGAATTCACCCCTCCACTTT.

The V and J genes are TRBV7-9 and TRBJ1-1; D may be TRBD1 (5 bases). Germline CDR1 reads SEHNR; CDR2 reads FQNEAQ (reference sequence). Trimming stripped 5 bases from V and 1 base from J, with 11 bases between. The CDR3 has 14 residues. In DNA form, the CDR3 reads TGTGCCAGCAGCGTACCAGGGTCGAACACTGAAGCTTTCTTT. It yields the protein CASSVPGSNTEAFF.

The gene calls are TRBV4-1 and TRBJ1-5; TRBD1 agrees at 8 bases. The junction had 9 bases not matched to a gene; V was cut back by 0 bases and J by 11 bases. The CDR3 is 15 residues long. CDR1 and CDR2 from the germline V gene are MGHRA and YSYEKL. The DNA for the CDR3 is TGCGCCAGCAGCCAAGATAGGCAGGGGGCCGGGTCCCAGCATTTT. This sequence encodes CASSQDRQGAGSQHF.

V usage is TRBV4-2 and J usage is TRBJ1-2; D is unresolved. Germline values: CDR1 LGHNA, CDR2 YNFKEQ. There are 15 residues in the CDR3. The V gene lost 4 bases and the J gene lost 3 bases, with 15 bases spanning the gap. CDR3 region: CASSPYDSPDYGYTF. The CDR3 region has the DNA TGTGCCAGCAGCCCCTATGATAGCCCCGACTATGGCTACACCTTC.

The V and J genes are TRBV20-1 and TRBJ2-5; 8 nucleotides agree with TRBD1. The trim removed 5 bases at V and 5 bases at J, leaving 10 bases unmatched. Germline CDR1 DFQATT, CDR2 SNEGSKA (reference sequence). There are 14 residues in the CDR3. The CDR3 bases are TGCAGTGCTCCCCCTCTGACAGGGGATGAGACCCAGTACTTC. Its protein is CSAPPLTGDETQYF.

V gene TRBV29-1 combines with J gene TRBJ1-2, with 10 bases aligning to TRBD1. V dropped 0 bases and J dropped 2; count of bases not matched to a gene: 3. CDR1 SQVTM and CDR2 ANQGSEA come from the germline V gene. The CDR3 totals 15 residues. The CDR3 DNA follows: TGCAGCGTTGAAGAGGGACAGGGGTTAAACTATGGCTACACCTTC. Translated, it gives CSVEEGQGLNYGYTF.

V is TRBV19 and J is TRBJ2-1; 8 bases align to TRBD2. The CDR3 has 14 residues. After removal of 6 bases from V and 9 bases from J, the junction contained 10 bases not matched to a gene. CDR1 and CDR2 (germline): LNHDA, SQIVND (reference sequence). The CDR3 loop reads CASRSSGGPGEQFF. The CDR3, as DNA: TGTGCCAGTAGATCCTCGGGGGGGCCTGGTGAGCAGTTCTTC.

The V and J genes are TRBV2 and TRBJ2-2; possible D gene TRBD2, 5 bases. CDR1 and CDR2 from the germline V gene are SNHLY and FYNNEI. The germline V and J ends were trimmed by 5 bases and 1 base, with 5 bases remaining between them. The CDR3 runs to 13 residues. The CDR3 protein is CASSRENTGELFF. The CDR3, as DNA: TGTGCCAGCAGTCGGGAGAACACCGGGGAGCTGTTTTTT.

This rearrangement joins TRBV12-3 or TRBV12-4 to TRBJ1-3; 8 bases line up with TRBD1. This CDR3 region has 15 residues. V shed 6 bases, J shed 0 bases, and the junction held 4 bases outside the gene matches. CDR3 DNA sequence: TGTGCCAGCAGCACCGGACAGGGCTCTGGAAACACCATATATTTT. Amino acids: CASSTGQGSGNTIYF.

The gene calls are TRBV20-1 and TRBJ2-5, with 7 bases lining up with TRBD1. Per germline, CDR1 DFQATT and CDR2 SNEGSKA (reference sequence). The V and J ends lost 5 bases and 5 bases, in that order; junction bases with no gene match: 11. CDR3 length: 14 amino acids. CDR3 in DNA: TGCAGTGCTGGGGGTCCGACAGGGTTTGAGACCCAGTACTTC. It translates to CSAGGPTGFETQYF.

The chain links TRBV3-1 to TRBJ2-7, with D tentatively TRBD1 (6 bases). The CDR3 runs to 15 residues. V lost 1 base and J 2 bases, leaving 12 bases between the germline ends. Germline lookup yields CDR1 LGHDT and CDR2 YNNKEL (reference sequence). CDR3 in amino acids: CASSQGPDSPYEQYF. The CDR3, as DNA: TGTGCCAGCAGCCAAGGCCCGGACAGTCCCTACGAGCAGTACTTC.

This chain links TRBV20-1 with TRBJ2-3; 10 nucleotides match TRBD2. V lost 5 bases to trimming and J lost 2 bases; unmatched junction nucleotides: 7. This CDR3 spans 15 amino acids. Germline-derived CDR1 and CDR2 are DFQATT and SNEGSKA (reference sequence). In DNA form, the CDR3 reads TGCAGTGCTCGCCGACTAGCGGGCTTCACAGATACGCAGTATTTT. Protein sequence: CSARRLAGFTDTQYF.

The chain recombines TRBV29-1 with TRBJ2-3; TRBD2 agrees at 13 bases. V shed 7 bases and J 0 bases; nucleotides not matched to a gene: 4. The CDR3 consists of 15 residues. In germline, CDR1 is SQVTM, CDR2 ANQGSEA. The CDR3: CSAGTSGTSTDTQYF. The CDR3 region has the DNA TGCAGCGCTGGGACTAGCGGGACTAGCACAGATACGCAGTATTTT.

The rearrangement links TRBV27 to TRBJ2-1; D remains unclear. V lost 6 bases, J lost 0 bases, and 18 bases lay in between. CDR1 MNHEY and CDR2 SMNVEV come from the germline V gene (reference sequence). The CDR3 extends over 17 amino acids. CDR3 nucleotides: TGTGCCAGCAGACCCCTTAGGGAATTTAGCTCCTACAATGAGCAGTTCTTC. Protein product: CASRPLREFSSYNEQFF.

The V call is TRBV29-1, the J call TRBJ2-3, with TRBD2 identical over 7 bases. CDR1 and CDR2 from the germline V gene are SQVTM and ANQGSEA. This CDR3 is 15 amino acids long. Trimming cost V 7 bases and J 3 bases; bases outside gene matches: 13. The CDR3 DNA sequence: TGCAGCGGCGTCTCTAGGGCGGGAGATACAGATACGCAGTATTTT. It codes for CSGVSRAGDTDTQYF.

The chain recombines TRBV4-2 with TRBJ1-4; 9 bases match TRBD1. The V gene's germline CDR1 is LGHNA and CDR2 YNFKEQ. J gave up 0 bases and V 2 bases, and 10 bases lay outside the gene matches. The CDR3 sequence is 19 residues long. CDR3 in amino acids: CASSQFIAGQGSTNEKLFF. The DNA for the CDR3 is TGTGCCAGCAGCCAATTTATAGCGGGACAGGGTTCAACTAATGAAAAACTGTTTTTT.

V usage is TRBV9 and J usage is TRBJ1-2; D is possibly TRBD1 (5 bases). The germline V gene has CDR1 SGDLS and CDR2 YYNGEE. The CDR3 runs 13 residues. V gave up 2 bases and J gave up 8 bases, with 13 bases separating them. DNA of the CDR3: TGTGCCAGCAGCGTTGTCGAGGGGCGCGGCTACACCTTC. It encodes CASSVVEGRGYTF.

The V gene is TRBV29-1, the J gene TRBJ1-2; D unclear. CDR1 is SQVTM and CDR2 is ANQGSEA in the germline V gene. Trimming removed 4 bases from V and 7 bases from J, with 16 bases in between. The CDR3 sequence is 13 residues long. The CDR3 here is CSVVGGGASGYTF. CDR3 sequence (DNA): TGCAGCGTTGTCGGTGGCGGCGCATCTGGCTACACCTTC.

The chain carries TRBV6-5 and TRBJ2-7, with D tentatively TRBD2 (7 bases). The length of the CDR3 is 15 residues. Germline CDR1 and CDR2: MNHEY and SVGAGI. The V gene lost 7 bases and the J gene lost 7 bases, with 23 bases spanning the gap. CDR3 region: CASTDGAGPQGEQYF. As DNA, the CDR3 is TGTGCCAGCACCGACGGAGCGGGACCTCAGGGGGAGCAGTACTTC.

CDR3 loop: CASTGTGSGEQYF. In DNA form, the CDR3 reads TGTGCCAGCACCGGGACAGGGAGTGGCGAGCAGTACTTC. The rearrangement joins TRBV25-1 to TRBJ2-7; TRBD1 matches at 9 bases. This CDR3 is 13 amino acids long. Trimming removed 7 bases from V and 6 bases from J; junction bases left unmatched: 7. The germline V gene has CDR1 MGHDK and CDR2 SYGVNS.

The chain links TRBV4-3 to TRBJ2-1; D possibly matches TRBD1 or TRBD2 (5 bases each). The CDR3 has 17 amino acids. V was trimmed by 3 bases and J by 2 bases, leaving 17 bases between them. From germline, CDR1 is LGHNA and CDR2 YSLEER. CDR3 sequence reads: CASSQAPGPITYNEQFF. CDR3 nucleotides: TGCGCCAGCAGCCAGGCCCCGGGACCTATCACCTACAATGAGCAGTTCTTC.

DNA for the CDR3: TGTGCCAGTAGTCCCGACACCGGGGAGCTGTTTTTT. Protein sequence: CASSPDTGELFF. The gene calls are TRBV19 and TRBJ2-2; the D is unclear. Trimming pared 5 bases from V and 3 bases from J, leaving 4 bases between. The V gene's germline CDR1 is LNHDA and CDR2 SQIVND (reference sequence). The CDR3 extends over 12 amino acids.

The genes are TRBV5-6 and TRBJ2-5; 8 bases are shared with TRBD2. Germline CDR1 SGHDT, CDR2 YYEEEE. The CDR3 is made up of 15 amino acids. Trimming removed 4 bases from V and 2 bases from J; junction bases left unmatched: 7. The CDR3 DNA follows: TGTGCCAGCAGCCCCCGACTAGCGAGTCAAGAGACCCAGTACTTC. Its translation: CASSPRLASQETQYF.

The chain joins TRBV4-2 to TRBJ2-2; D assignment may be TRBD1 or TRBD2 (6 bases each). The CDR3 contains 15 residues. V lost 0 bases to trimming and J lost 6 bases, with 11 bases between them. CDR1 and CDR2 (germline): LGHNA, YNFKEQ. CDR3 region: CASSQDSGAAGELFF. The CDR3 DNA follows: TGTGCCAGCAGCCAAGATTCGGGGGCGGCCGGGGAGCTGTTTTTT.

DNA of the CDR3: TGTGCCAGCAGCTTTACGGGGGGAGGGGCAGATACGCAGTATTTT. It specifies CASSFTGGGADTQYF. The chain couples TRBV7-2 to TRBJ2-3; TRBD2 matches 7 bases. V gave up 3 bases and J gave up 4 bases; unmatched junction bases: 7. Germline CDR1 is SGHTA and CDR2 is FQGNSA. The CDR3 covers 15 residues. The entire variable domain, with the rest obtained from reference TRBV7-2 and TRBJ2-3, is as follows: GAGVSQSPSNKVTEKGKDVELRCDPISGHTALYWYRQSLGQGLEFLIYFQGNSAPDKSGLPSDRFSAERTGGSVSTLTIQRTQQEDSAVYLCASSFTGGGADTQYFGPGTRLTVL.

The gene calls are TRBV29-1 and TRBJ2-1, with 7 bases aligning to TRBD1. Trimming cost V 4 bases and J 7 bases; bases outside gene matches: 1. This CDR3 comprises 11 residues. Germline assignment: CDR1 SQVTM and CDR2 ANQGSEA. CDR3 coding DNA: TGCAGCGTTGGACAGGGTAATGAGCAGTTCTTC. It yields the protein CSVGQGNEQFF.